This T cell receptor beta chain was recorded in a study of T cells after yellow fever vaccination. Study in general: Low-cell-number fractions were prepared with SMART-Seq v4 Ultra Low Input.

The study, taken as a whole, reports: Clonotypes shared by both compartments, CD4 and CD8, made up a small share. Most primary-vaccination clones recurred post-booster (around 95% CD4, over 70% CD8).

Via MiXCR, TCRdb re-called the 5' RACE reads, giving one row per CDR3 protein. Of some 350,000 distinct CDR3 sequences in the sample, under 14% were seen once. The CDR3 sequence is 15 residues long. The V end was cut by 4 bases, the J end by 4 bases, with 19 bases between. Germline loops: CDR1 DFQATT, CDR2 SNEGSKA (reference sequence). On this clonotype itself: Antigen specificity is unknown.

The source was PBMCs, collected on the day of the first yellow fever vaccination. The V call is TRBV20-1, the J call TRBJ1-2; no firm D call. This receptor was obtained from a man between 18 and 29 years old who received the YFV17D yellow fever vaccine. The CDR3 coding sequence is TGCAGTGCTATTCCCATGCAGTCGGGGAGCTATGGCTACACCTTC. This gives the protein CSAIPMQSGSYGYTF.